The subject of this entry is one T cell receptor (beta chain). The data derive from a study of cytomegalovirus exposure and HLA in healthy donors. Both 60 Vbeta primers and 13 Jbeta primers went into the PCR. The protocol was immunoSEQ multiplex PCR, while the TCRdb copy is restricted to in-frame clones and leaves out a portion. The table records 120,000 or so clones, 60% to 85% of them present only once. From germline, CDR1 is MGHDK and CDR2 SYGVNS. The length of the CDR3 is 12 residues. The germline V and J ends were trimmed by 8 bases and 5 bases, with 12 bases remaining between them. The material sequenced was PBMCs. The sequence derives from a woman between 40 and 55 years old in good health and CMV-seronegative. The chain links TRBV25-1 to TRBJ1-2; the D gene is possibly TRBD1 (6 bases). The CDR3 region is CASEGGGYGYTF. The CDR3 coding sequence is TGTGCCAGCGAGGGGGGGGGTTATGGCTACACCTTC.